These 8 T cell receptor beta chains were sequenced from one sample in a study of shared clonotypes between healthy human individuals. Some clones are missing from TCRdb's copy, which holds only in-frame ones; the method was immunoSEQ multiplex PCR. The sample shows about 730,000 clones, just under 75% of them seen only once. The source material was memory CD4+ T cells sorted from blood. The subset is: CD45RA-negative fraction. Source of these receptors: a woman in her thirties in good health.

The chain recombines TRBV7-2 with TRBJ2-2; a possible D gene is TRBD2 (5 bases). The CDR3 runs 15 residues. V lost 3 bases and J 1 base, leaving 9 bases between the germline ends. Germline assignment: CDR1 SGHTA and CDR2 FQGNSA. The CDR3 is CASSLASWNTGELFF. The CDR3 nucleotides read TGTGCCAGCAGCTTGGCTAGCTGGAACACCGGGGAGCTGTTTTTT.

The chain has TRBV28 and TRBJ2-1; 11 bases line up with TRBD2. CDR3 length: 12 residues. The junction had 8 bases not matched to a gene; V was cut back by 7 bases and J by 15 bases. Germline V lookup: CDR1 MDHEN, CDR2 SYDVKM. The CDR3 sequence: CASNPTSGRSFF. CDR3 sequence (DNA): TGTGCCAGCAATCCCACTAGCGGGAGATCGTTCTTC.

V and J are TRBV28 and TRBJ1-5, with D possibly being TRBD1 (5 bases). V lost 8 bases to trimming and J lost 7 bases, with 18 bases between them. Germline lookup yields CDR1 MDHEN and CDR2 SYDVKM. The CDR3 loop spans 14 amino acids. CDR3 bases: TGTGCCAGCCGGGGAGGGGTCGCAGGACAGCCCCAGCATTTT. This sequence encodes CASRGGVAGQPQHF.

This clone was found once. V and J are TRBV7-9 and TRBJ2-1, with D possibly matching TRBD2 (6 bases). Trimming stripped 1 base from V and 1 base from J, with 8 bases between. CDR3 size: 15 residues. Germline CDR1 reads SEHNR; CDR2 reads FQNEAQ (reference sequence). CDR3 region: CASSLVGTSYNEQFF. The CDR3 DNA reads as TGTGCCAGCAGCTTAGTCGGGACTTCCTACAATGAGCAGTTCTTC.

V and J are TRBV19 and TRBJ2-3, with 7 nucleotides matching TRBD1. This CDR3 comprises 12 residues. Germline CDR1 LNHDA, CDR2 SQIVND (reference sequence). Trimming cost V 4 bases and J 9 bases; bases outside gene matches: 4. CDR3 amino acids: CASSTTGYTQYF. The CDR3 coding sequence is TGTGCCAGTAGTACGACAGGGTACACGCAGTATTTT.

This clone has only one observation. CDR3 region: CASSARTSGTNNEQFF. The CDR3 coding sequence is TGTGCCAGCAGCGCTCGGACTAGCGGGACTAACAATGAGCAGTTCTTC. This chain uses TRBV11-2 with TRBJ2-1; 12 bases line up with TRBD2. Germline V gives CDR1 SGHAT, CDR2 FQNNGV. The CDR3 totals 16 residues. The V segment lost 5 bases and the J segment 5 bases; nucleotides outside the gene matches: 7.

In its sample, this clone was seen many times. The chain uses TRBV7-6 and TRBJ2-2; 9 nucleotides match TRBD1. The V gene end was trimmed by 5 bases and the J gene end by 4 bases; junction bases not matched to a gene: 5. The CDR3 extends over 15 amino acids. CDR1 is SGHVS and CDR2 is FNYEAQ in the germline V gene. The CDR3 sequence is CASSPGQGVTGELFF. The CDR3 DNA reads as TGTGCCAGCAGCCCGGGACAGGGAGTCACCGGGGAGCTGTTTTTT.

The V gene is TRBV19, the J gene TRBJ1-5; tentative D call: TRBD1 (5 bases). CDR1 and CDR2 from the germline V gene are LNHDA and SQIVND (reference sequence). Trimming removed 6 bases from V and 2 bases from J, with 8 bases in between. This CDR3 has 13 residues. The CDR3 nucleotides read TGTGCCAGTAGCAAGACAGGCAATCAGCCCCAGCATTTT. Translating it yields CASSKTGNQPQHF. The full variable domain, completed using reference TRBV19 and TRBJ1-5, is DGGITQSPKYLFRKEGQNVTLSCEQNLNHDAMYWYRQDPGQGLRLIYYSQIVNDFQKGDIAEGYSVSREKKESFPLTVTSAQKNPTAFYLCASSKTGNQPQHFGDGTRLSIL.